The 20 T cell receptor beta chains presented below share a single source sample, sequenced in a study of OX40 agonist ivuxolimab in advanced cancers. Sequencing used immunoSEQ multiplex PCR; TCRdb keeps in-frame clones, though not all of them. This sample has tens of thousands of clones, with over 80% found just once. Sequencing was performed on CD4+ or CD8+ T cells sorted from blood, taken in a trial of the OX40 agonist ivuxolimab. All receptors derive from an adult with an advanced solid tumor such as melanoma, head and neck, liver or kidney cancer.

The V and J genes are TRBV11-2 and TRBJ1-1, with D possibly TRBD1 on 6 matching bases. Germline V gene data show CDR1 as SGHAT and CDR2 as FQNNGV. This CDR3 contains 14 residues. Trimming cost V 1 base and J 5 bases, with 11 bases left between them. CDR3 DNA sequence: TGTGCCAGCAGCTTAGCGCGAGGGGGAACTGAAGCTTTCTTT. Its protein product is CASSLARGGTEAFF.

The V gene is TRBV5-1, the J gene TRBJ2-1; weak D call: TRBD2 (5 bases). Between the trimmed V and J ends, which lost 0 bases and 9 bases, there was a span of 10 bases. The V gene's germline CDR1 is SGHRS and CDR2 YFSETQ. The CDR3 has 13 residues. The CDR3: CASSLGTSGEQFF. DNA of the CDR3: TGCGCCAGCAGCTTGGGTACTAGTGGTGAGCAGTTCTTC.

V usage is TRBV7-8 and J usage is TRBJ2-1; D uncertain. Germline CDR1 reads SGHVS; CDR2 reads FQNEAQ. Trimming stripped 1 base from V and 4 bases from J, with 11 bases between. The CDR3 totals 15 residues. The CDR3 sequence: CASSLDVGRYNEQFF. CDR3 nucleotides: TGTGCCAGCAGCTTAGACGTTGGGCGGTACAATGAGCAGTTCTTC.

This rearrangement joins TRBV18 to TRBJ1-1, with 8 bases fitting TRBD1. The CDR3 covers 16 residues. The V gene's germline CDR1 is KGHSH and CDR2 LQKENI. J gave up 3 bases and V 6 bases, and 12 bases lay outside the gene matches. The CDR3 region is CASSWGGTGLYTEAFF. CDR3 nucleotides: TGTGCCAGCTCCTGGGGAGGGACAGGCCTTTACACTGAAGCTTTCTTT.

The J gene is TRBJ1-1, the V gene TRBV28; unclear D gene. CDR3 length equals 13 residues. V was clipped by 4 bases and J by 10 bases, with 16 bases between them. CDR1 MDHEN and CDR2 SYDVKM come from the germline V gene. CDR3 in DNA: TGTGCCAGCAGTTCCCGATTTCCTTCGGGAGCTTTCTTT. This gives the protein CASSSRFPSGAFF.

The chain couples TRBV9 to TRBJ1-3; D not certain. The germline V gene encodes CDR1 SGDLS and CDR2 YYNGEE. Trimming left V 6 bases short and J 4 bases short, with 11 bases between. The CDR3 is made up of 13 amino acids. CDR3 residues: CASTALGGNTIYF. CDR3 in DNA: TGTGCCAGCACCGCCCTCGGGGGAAACACCATATATTTT.

V gene TRBV11-2 combines with J gene TRBJ2-5, with a weak D call TRBD2 (6 bases). Germline lookup yields CDR1 SGHAT and CDR2 FQNNGV. The CDR3 extends over 13 amino acids. The V end was cut by 5 bases, the J end by 2 bases, with 9 bases between. Here the CDR3 DNA reads TGTGCCAGCAGCCTAGCGACTCAAGAGACCCAGTACTTC. It encodes CASSLATQETQYF.

The rearrangement uses TRBV2 and TRBJ1-6; 8 nucleotides agree with TRBD1. Germline V CDR1 and CDR2: SNHLY, FYNNEI. The length of the CDR3 is 17 residues. The ends lost 1 base at V and 2 bases at J; junction bases unmatched: 4. CDR3: CASSEGQGSTYNSPLHF. The CDR3 DNA follows: TGTGCCAGCAGTGAAGGACAGGGGTCTACCTATAATTCACCCCTCCACTTT.

The genes are TRBV9 and TRBJ2-2; no clear D. The germline V gene has CDR1 SGDLS and CDR2 YYNGEE. The CDR3 covers 14 residues. V gave up 4 bases and J gave up 0 bases, with 7 bases separating them. The CDR3 DNA reads as TGTGCCAGCAGCACGCATACGAACACCGGGGAGCTGTTTTTT. Its translation is CASSTHTNTGELFF.

This clone appeared once. Other DNA sequences within the sample encode an identical CDR3. The CDR3 here is CASSSYSGRYEQYF. The CDR3 DNA is TGTGCCAGCAGCTCTTACAGCGGGAGATACGAGCAGTACTTC. The chain couples TRBV7-9 to TRBJ2-7; 8 bases agree with TRBD2. J lost 4 bases, V lost 4 bases, and 6 bases had no gene match. Germline V gene data show CDR1 as SEHNR and CDR2 as FQNEAQ (reference sequence). The CDR3 contains 14 residues.

The chain recombines TRBV7-2 with TRBJ2-7, with D tentatively TRBD2 (5 bases). The CDR3 has 14 residues. V was pared by 3 bases and J by 7 bases, with 16 bases between. Germline assignment: CDR1 SGHTA and CDR2 FQGNSA. Here the CDR3 DNA reads TGTGCCAGCAGCTTGCGGGTTGGGGAGCGGGAGCAGTACTTC. This codes for CASSLRVGEREQYF. The whole variable domain, remainder taken from reference TRBV7-2 and TRBJ2-7, is GAGVSQSPSNKVTEKGKDVELRCDPISGHTALYWYRQSLGQGLEFLIYFQGNSAPDKSGLPSDRFSAERTGGSVSTLTIQRTQQEDSAVYLCASSLRVGEREQYFGPGTRLTVT.

The gene calls are TRBV28 and TRBJ2-1, with TRBD2 matching over 10 bases. The germline gives CDR1 MDHEN, CDR2 SYDVKM. The CDR3 is 16 amino acids. Losses at the gene ends were 5 bases for V and 3 bases for J; bases not matched to a gene: 7. CDR3 sequence: CASSERTSGIYNEQFF. In DNA, the CDR3 is TGTGCCAGCAGTGAACGGACTAGCGGTATCTACAATGAGCAGTTCTTC.

The chain uses TRBV7-3 and TRBJ2-5, with 11 bases identical to TRBD2. Germline loops: CDR1 SGHTA, CDR2 FQGTGA. This CDR3 is 15 amino acids long. The V gene end was trimmed by 1 base and the J gene end by 2 bases; junction bases not matched to a gene: 0. The DNA of the CDR3 is TGTGCCAGCAGCTTAATAGCGGGAGGGCAAGAGACCCAGTACTTC. It specifies CASSLIAGGQETQYF.

This chain uses TRBV6-1 with TRBJ1-3; TRBD1 is a possible D gene (6 bases). Germline V lookup: CDR1 MNHNS, CDR2 SASEGT. This CDR3 contains 13 residues. Trimming pared 3 bases from V and 4 bases from J, leaving 7 bases between. The CDR3 nucleotides read TGTGCCAGCAGTGAGCAGGGGGGAAACACCATATATTTT. Its translation: CASSEQGGNTIYF.

This clone qualifies as medium-sized (0.01 to 0.1%). This chain joins TRBV19 and TRBJ1-3, with D perhaps TRBD1 (5 bases). V lost 6 bases, J lost 0 bases, and 9 bases lay in between. The CDR3 consists of 14 residues. The V gene's germline CDR1 is LNHDA and CDR2 SQIVND (reference sequence). Written as DNA, the CDR3 is TGTGCCAGTAGAGGGACCCACTCTGGAAACACCATATATTTT. This sequence encodes CASRGTHSGNTIYF. Supplemented by reference TRBV19 and TRBJ1-3, the full variable domain reads DGGITQSPKYLFRKEGQNVTLSCEQNLNHDAMYWYRQDPGQGLRLIYYSQIVNDFQKGDIAEGYSVSREKKESFPLTVTSAQKNPTAFYLCASRGTHSGNTIYFGEGSWLTVV.

The chain couples TRBV28 to TRBJ2-2; maybe TRBD2 (6 bases). The CDR3 covers 22 residues. V lost 2 bases and J lost 0, with 28 bases in between. CDR1 and CDR2 from the germline V gene are MDHEN and SYDVKM. This CDR3 is CASSLMSGVYLTPQPNTGELFF. In DNA, the CDR3 is TGTGCCAGCAGTTTAATGTCGGGGGTCTACCTAACGCCTCAACCGAACACCGGGGAGCTGTTTTTT.

This clone was recorded once. The gene calls are TRBV5-6 and TRBJ2-1; maybe TRBD2 (6 bases). The V end lost 5 bases, the J end lost 0 bases, and 12 bases lay between the germline ends. CDR3 length: 15 residues. Germline V CDR1 and CDR2: SGHDT, YYEEEE. CDR3 amino acids: CASSVGGPSYNEQFF. The CDR3 DNA is TGTGCCAGCAGTGTTGGAGGGCCCTCCTACAATGAGCAGTTCTTC.

Only one count was recorded for this clone. The chain has TRBV29-1 and TRBJ1-2; 8 nucleotides line up with TRBD1. The CDR3 runs to 13 residues. The V gene's germline CDR1 is SQVTM and CDR2 ANQGSEA. The junction had 4 bases not matched to a gene; V was cut back by 6 bases and J by 1 base. CDR3 sequence (DNA): TGCAGCGTACGACAGGGGAGTAACTATGGCTACACCTTC. Encoded protein: CSVRQGSNYGYTF.

This clone was counted a single time. This rearrangement joins TRBV27 to TRBJ1-1, with unresolved D. The germline V gene encodes CDR1 MNHEY and CDR2 SMNVEV (reference sequence). Trimming pared 1 base from V and 6 bases from J, leaving 15 bases between. There are 15 residues in the CDR3. The chain's CDR3 is CASSLYAGSVAEAFF. The CDR3 coding sequence is TGTGCCAGCAGTTTATATGCGGGGAGTGTCGCTGAAGCTTTCTTT.

This clone was picked up a small number of times. The CDR3 region is CASSRQGASSYEQYF. The CDR3 bases are TGTGCCAGCAGCCGACAGGGGGCTAGTTCCTACGAGCAGTACTTC. The chain has TRBV27 and TRBJ2-7, with 10 nucleotides matching TRBD1. CDR1 and CDR2 (germline): MNHEY, SMNVEV (reference sequence). The CDR3 runs 15 residues. Trimming at V came to 6 bases and at J to 1 base, leaving 6 bases not matched to a gene.